What follows are 28 T cell receptor beta chains derived from one specimen sequenced in a study of cytomegalovirus exposure and HLA in healthy donors. Primers for the PCR totalled 60 Vbeta and 13 Jbeta. Clones were read by immunoSEQ multiplex PCR, and TCRdb kept only the in-frame ones, dropping some. The sample yields hundreds of thousands of clones, about 89% seen once. The sequenced sample was PBMCs. The receptor set was obtained from a young woman in good health and CMV-seronegative.

The chain recombines TRBV11-2 with TRBJ2-2; TRBD1 aligns across 9 bases. The CDR3 sequence is 16 residues long. After removal of 6 bases from V and 6 bases from J, the junction contained 11 bases not matched to a gene. In germline, CDR1 is SGHAT, CDR2 FQNNGV. The CDR3 DNA reads as TGTGCCAGCAGTTTTCGGGGACAGGGAGGGGCCGGGGAGCTGTTTTTT. Translated, it gives CASSFRGQGGAGELFF.

V usage is TRBV25-1 and J usage is TRBJ1-3, with D uncertain. CDR1 and CDR2 (germline): MGHDK, SYGVNS. This CDR3 comprises 14 residues. The V end lost 5 bases, the J end lost 2 bases, and 10 bases lay between the germline ends. Here the CDR3 DNA reads TGTGCCAGCAGTTTCGGGATCGCTGGAAACACCATATATTTT. This translates into CASSFGIAGNTIYF.

The chain is built from TRBV11-2 and TRBJ2-1, with a possible D match to TRBD2 (5 bases). Germline lookup yields CDR1 SGHAT and CDR2 FQNNGV. The germline V and J ends were trimmed by 4 bases and 12 bases, with 31 bases remaining between them. The CDR3 consists of 18 residues. The CDR3 here is CASSSRSWYQRTEGGQFF. The CDR3 nucleotides are TGTGCCAGCAGCTCTCGTTCTTGGTATCAGCGGACCGAGGGTGGGCAGTTCTTC.

This chain joins TRBV7-2 and TRBJ1-2; 10 bases agree with TRBD1. The germline V gene has CDR1 SGHTA and CDR2 FQGNSA. The J segment lost 1 base and the V segment lost 6 bases, leaving 5 bases of the junction unmatched. This CDR3 has 15 residues. CDR3 protein: CASRTGGPINYGYTF. The CDR3 bases are TGTGCCAGCAGGACAGGGGGCCCCATTAACTATGGCTACACCTTC.

The gene calls are TRBV7-3 and TRBJ2-7; tentative D call: TRBD1 (5 bases). Deletions cut 3 bases from V and 6 bases from J, with 21 bases between. CDR1 SGHTA and CDR2 FQGTGA come from the germline V gene. CDR3 length: 16 residues. CDR3 coding DNA: TGTGCCAGCAGCTTGGGATTAACAGGAGACCAACGCGAGCAGTACTTC. Its translation is CASSLGLTGDQREQYF.

This clone was observed a single time. The genes are TRBV7-2 and TRBJ1-5; 7 bases are shared with TRBD1. Unmatched junction bases numbered 3, after V lost 3 bases and J lost 4 bases. CDR1 and CDR2 from the germline V gene are SGHTA and FQGNSA. The CDR3 totals 14 residues. Written as DNA, the CDR3 is TGTGCCAGCAGCTTTAGGGGGCGGAATCAGCCCCAGCATTTT. Encoded protein: CASSFRGRNQPQHF.

The chain joins TRBV5-1 to TRBJ2-5; a weak D match, TRBD2 (5 bases). V shed 5 bases and J shed 12 bases, with 14 bases lying between them. The CDR3 spans 11 residues. The V gene's germline CDR1 is SGHRS and CDR2 YFSETQ. CDR3 sequence (DNA): TGCGCCAGCAGTCTGAGGGTGGACGAGTACTTC. It translates to CASSLRVDEYF.

The chain carries TRBV2 and TRBJ1-2; 9 bases agree with TRBD1. The CDR3 has 14 amino acids. V shed 5 bases, J shed 5 bases, and the junction held 6 bases outside the gene matches. CDR1 SNHLY and CDR2 FYNNEI come from the germline V gene. Here the CDR3 reads CASSQIGTGYGYTF. In nucleotides, the CDR3 is TGTGCCAGCAGTCAAATTGGGACAGGGTATGGCTACACCTTC.

This clone was detected a few times. CDR3 nucleotides: TGTGCCAGCAGTTACTCCGGCGGAAGCACAGATACGCAGTATTTT. Translating gives CASSYSGGSTDTQYF. The chain links TRBV6-6 to TRBJ2-3; no clear D gene. Germline CDR1 reads MNHNY; CDR2 reads SVGAGI (reference sequence). The CDR3 spans 15 residues. V was trimmed by 0 bases and J by 0 bases, leaving 7 bases between them.

The genes are TRBV6-1 and TRBJ1-4, with D hard to call. The CDR3 sequence is 12 residues long. Trimming removed 3 bases from V and 8 bases from J, with 7 bases in between. Germline CDR1 MNHNS, CDR2 SASEGT. Written as DNA, the CDR3 is TGTGCCAGCAGTGATAGGAGCGAAAAACTGTTTTTT. Translating gives CASSDRSEKLFF.

The chain recombines TRBV7-9 with TRBJ1-2; 8 bases agree with TRBD1. J was trimmed by 5 bases and V by 2 bases; bases with no gene match: 4. This CDR3 is 14 amino acids long. Germline loops: CDR1 SEHNR, CDR2 FQNEAQ (reference sequence). CDR3 sequence (DNA): TGTGCCAGCAGCTTACCCAGGACAGGGTATGGCTACACCTTC. This gives the protein CASSLPRTGYGYTF.

This clone was picked up a small number of times. The chain uses TRBV7-2 and TRBJ2-2; maybe TRBD1 (6 bases). V gave up 5 bases and J gave up 4 bases, with 20 bases separating them. The CDR3 sequence is 17 residues long. The V gene's germline CDR1 is SGHTA and CDR2 FQGNSA. The chain's CDR3 is CASSPNLVGGPTGELFF. The CDR3 DNA reads as TGTGCCAGCAGCCCCAATCTAGTTGGGGGCCCCACCGGGGAGCTGTTTTTT.

The rearrangement uses TRBV19 and TRBJ1-5; D is possibly TRBD1 (5 bases). Trimming left V 6 bases short and J 7 bases short, with 13 bases between. There are 13 residues in the CDR3. Germline V lookup: CDR1 LNHDA, CDR2 SQIVND (reference sequence). The CDR3 loop reads CASSDRVGQPQHF. The DNA of the CDR3 is TGTGCCAGTAGCGACAGAGTTGGACAGCCCCAGCATTTT.

This rearrangement joins TRBV2 to TRBJ2-7, with D possibly matching TRBD1 (5 bases). The CDR3 totals 14 residues. Trimming pared 8 bases from V and 5 bases from J, leaving 19 bases between. Germline loops: CDR1 SNHLY, CDR2 FYNNEI. CDR3 nucleotide sequence: TGTGCCAGCGAGAGACAGATCGAAACGAACGAGCAGTACTTC. Amino acids: CASERQIETNEQYF.

The chain employs TRBV7-2 and TRBJ2-7; 7 nucleotides line up with TRBD1. Germline V gene lookup returns CDR1 SGHTA and CDR2 FQGNSA. The CDR3 is 15 amino acids. With 5 bases clipped from V and 1 base from J, the junction kept 8 bases outside the gene matches. DNA of the CDR3: TGTGCCAGCAGCCCCGGACAGGCTAGATCCTACGAGCAGTACTTC. Residues: CASSPGQARSYEQYF.

The chain combines TRBV25-1 with TRBJ1-6, with D unresolved. The V gene's germline CDR1 is MGHDK and CDR2 SYGVNS. This CDR3 contains 15 residues. Trimming took off 4 bases at V and 7 bases at J, with 14 bases between the two ends. The DNA of the CDR3 is TGTGCCAGCAGTGGGTTTGAGACAACCAATTCACCCCTCCACTTT. The encoded protein is CASSGFETTNSPLHF.

The chain joins TRBV9 to TRBJ2-1; D is unclear. Trimming cost V 2 bases and J 0 bases, with 9 bases left between them. The germline gives CDR1 SGDLS, CDR2 YYNGEE. The CDR3 contains 15 residues. This chain's CDR3 is CASSVFPSSYNEQFF. The CDR3 bases are TGTGCCAGCAGCGTCTTCCCCAGCTCCTACAATGAGCAGTTCTTC.

This rearrangement joins TRBV5-6 to TRBJ2-1; the match to TRBD2 covers 8 bases. The CDR3 has 16 residues. Germline V CDR1 and CDR2: SGHDT, YYEEEE. The J segment lost 4 bases and the V segment lost 4 bases, leaving 10 bases of the junction unmatched. CDR3 in amino acids: CASSPMGGGSYNEQFF. CDR3 nucleotides: TGTGCCAGCAGCCCCATGGGCGGGGGGTCTTACAATGAGCAGTTCTTC.

J is TRBJ2-3 and V is TRBV27; D is unclear. The germline V gene encodes CDR1 MNHEY and CDR2 SMNVEV (reference sequence). The CDR3 length is 13 residues. Between the trimmed V and J ends, which lost 6 bases and 0 bases, there was a span of 7 bases. CDR3 nucleotide sequence: TGTGCCAGCAGGCTCACAAGCACAGATACGCAGTATTTT. Residues: CASRLTSTDTQYF.

The chain uses TRBV15 and TRBJ1-3; TRBD1 might be the D (6 bases). The germline V gene has CDR1 LNHNV and CDR2 YYDKDF (reference sequence). The germline V and J ends were trimmed by 3 bases and 0 bases, with 21 bases remaining between them. The CDR3 sequence is 19 residues long. For the CDR3, the DNA is TGTGCCACCAGCAGGGGGGGGGCAGTATCGCCAGACTCTGGAAACACCATATATTTT. Translating it yields CATSRGGAVSPDSGNTIYF.

The CDR3 reads CASGYPPTGDEQYF. The CDR3 DNA follows: TGTGCCAGCGGATACCCGCCGACAGGGGACGAGCAGTACTTC. The gene calls are TRBV25-1 and TRBJ2-7, with TRBD1 identical over 8 bases. The J segment lost 5 bases and the V segment lost 8 bases, leaving 11 bases of the junction unmatched. Germline assignment: CDR1 MGHDK and CDR2 SYGVNS. There are 14 residues in the CDR3.

This chain joins TRBV15 and TRBJ2-3, with a weak D call TRBD2 (6 bases). V was shortened by 0 bases and J by 5 bases, with 18 bases between the two germline ends. The CDR3 extends over 17 amino acids. CDR1 and CDR2 from the germline V gene are LNHNV and YYDKDF (reference sequence). Written as DNA, the CDR3 is TGTGCCACCAGCAGAGAGGGACCGGGAGAGAGAAAAGATACGCAGTATTTT. Its translation: CATSREGPGERKDTQYF.

The chain's CDR3 is CASSEARVTEAFF. The CDR3 nucleotides read TGTGCCAGCAGTGAAGCGCGGGTCACTGAAGCTTTCTTT. This chain connects TRBV6-1 to TRBJ1-1; D is unclear. Per the germline V gene, CDR1 is MNHNS and CDR2 is SASEGT. The CDR3 covers 13 residues. The germline V and J ends were trimmed by 0 bases and 4 bases, with 6 bases remaining between them.

The chain has TRBV7-9 and TRBJ1-2, with 7 bases lining up with TRBD1. Trimming at V came to 3 bases and at J to 3 bases, leaving 7 bases not matched to a gene. Per germline, CDR1 SEHNR and CDR2 FQNEAQ (reference sequence). The CDR3 has 15 residues. The CDR3 loop reads CASSFHRQGDYGYTF. CDR3 coding DNA: TGTGCCAGCAGCTTTCACCGGCAGGGGGACTATGGCTACACCTTC.

The chain has TRBV6-6 and TRBJ2-1, with D uncertain. Per the germline V gene, CDR1 is MNHNY and CDR2 is SVGAGI (reference sequence). The CDR3 runs 11 residues. Between the trimmed V and J ends, which lost 1 base and 12 bases, there was a span of 7 bases. The CDR3 DNA is TGTGCCAGCAGTTACTTAGAGAGGCAGTTCTTC. Residues: CASSYLERQFF.

The chain links TRBV1 to TRBJ2-2; TRBD1, as called in the table, went unchecked against the DNA. TRBV1 constitutes a pseudogene. CDR3 length: 14 residues. CDR3 amino acids: CTSSHDRSAGELFF. The CDR3 coding sequence is TGCACCAGCAGTCACGACAGGTCGGCCGGGGAGCTGTTTTTT.

CDR3 bases: TGTGCCATCAGTGAGCGGGGGATAGCGGGGGGATTAACAGATACGCAGTATTTT. It yields the protein CAISERGIAGGLTDTQYF. The genes are TRBV10-3 and TRBJ2-3; 10 nucleotides line up with TRBD2. There are 18 residues in the CDR3. Germline assignment: CDR1 ENHRY and CDR2 SYGVKD. V lost 2 bases, J lost 3 bases, and 11 bases stayed unmatched.

V and J are TRBV6-5 and TRBJ1-3; maybe TRBD1 (5 bases). CDR1 is MNHEY, CDR2 SVGAGI, per germline. The CDR3 has 15 amino acids. Trimming shortened V by 6 bases and J by 4 bases, and 16 bases separated the two germline ends. The CDR3 loop reads CASSPGGTAGNTIYF. The CDR3 region has the DNA TGTGCCAGCAGCCCGGGCGGGACGGCCGGAAACACCATATATTTT.